This TCR beta chain was captured in a study of shared clonotypes between healthy human individuals. Study-level points and caveats: Among donors, the sharing of clonotypes was expected to be influenced by sequencing depth.

Germline CDR1 and CDR2: SGHAT and FQNNGV. CDR3 length: 15 residues. V lost 4 bases and J lost 8; bases outside the gene matches: 8. How the authors handled the data: ImmunoSEQ junction-only sequences lacked quality scores, so their filtering differed. The data were produced by immunoSEQ multiplex PCR, yet TCRdb's version contains in-frame clones alone and is incomplete. The V and J calls and clone size are taken from that table; D and trimming were inferred from the DNA. The sample lists about 2 million clones; roughly 94% were seen once. Cells designated naive CD8 were CD45RO-negative and were positively selected for CCR7, with terminally differentiated effector memory CD45RA+ cells excluded. Worth noting for this clone: The target antigen is unknown.

Sequences were obtained from naive CD8+ T cells sorted from blood. The J gene is TRBJ1-4, the V gene TRBV11-2; 9 positions match TRBD1. This receptor was identified in a man younger than 35 in good health. CDR3 loop: CASSSWTGVGEKLFF. For the CDR3, the DNA is TGTGCCAGCAGCTCGTGGACAGGGGTAGGGGAAAAACTGTTTTTT. Full variable domain (remainder filled in from reference TRBV11-2 and TRBJ1-4): EAGVAQSPRYKIIEKRQSVAFWCNPISGHATLYWYQQILGQGPKLLIQFQNNGVVDDSQLPKDRFSAERLKGVDSTLKIQPAKLEDSAVYLCASSSWTGVGEKLFFGSGTQLSVL.